The present entry profiles one TCR beta chain with its context. As yet, its antigen is unknown. This entry is derived from a study of T cell responses to AZD1222 COVID-19 vaccine. Study-wide points: CD4 TCRs linked to vaccination spanned spike, dominating at 160-218 and 743-854. Spike-specific TCRs gained breadth and depth after people received two AZD1222 doses. Nearly half of the spike-specific TCRs reportedly recognize variant regions that carry no mutations.

The CDR3 runs to 15 residues. CDR1 and CDR2 from the germline V gene are MDHEN and SYDVKM. Trimming cost V 5 bases and J 5 bases; bases outside gene matches: 7. Assay used: immunoSEQ multiplex PCR; TCRdb lists only in-frame clones, some missing. The sample gives about 100,000 clones, about nine tenths of which show up once; 3.5% to 4.5% is in the top ten. The source is an adult in good health. The chain links TRBV28 to TRBJ2-1, with 9 bases that match TRBD1. The sequencing here drew on peripheral blood, taken on day 0 of AZD1222 vaccination. The CDR3 region is CASSARQGVNNEQFF. In DNA, the CDR3 is TGTGCCAGCAGTGCCCGACAGGGGGTTAACAATGAGCAGTTCTTC.